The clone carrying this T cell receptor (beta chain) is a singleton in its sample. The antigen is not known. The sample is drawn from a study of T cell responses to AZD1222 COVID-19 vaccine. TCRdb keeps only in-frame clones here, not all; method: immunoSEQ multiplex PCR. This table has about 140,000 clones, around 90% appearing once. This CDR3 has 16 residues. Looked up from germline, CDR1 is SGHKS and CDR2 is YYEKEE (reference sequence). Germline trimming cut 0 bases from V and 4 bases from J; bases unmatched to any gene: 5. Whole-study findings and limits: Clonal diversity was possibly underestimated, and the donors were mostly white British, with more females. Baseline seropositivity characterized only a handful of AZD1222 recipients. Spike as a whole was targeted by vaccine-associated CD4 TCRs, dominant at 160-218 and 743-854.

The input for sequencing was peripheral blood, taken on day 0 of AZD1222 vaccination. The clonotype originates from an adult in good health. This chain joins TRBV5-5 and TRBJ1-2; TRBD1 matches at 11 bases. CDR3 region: CASSLGRTGGFYGYTF. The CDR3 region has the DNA TGTGCCAGCAGCTTGGGGCGGACAGGGGGCTTCTATGGCTACACCTTC. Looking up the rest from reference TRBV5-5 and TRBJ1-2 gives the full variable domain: DAGVTQSPTHLIKTRGQQVTLRCSPISGHKSVSWYQQVLGQGPQFIFQYYEKEERGRGNFPDRFSARQFPNYSSELNVNALLLGDSALYLCASSLGRTGGFYGYTFGSGTRLTVV.